The following is a T cell receptor beta chain sequence with its context. This clonotype was detected only a few times. This clone's antigen is unknown. Base-call qualities are not available, and no considerably larger clone is one nucleotide away. Graves' hyperthyroidism was defined as stable when no progression to ophthalmopathy occurred over 18 months of follow-up. Hyperthyroidism patients were newly diagnosed, had a disease duration of under 2 months, and were aged 18 to 65 years. The study excluded patients with uncontrolled infections, other autoimmune diseases, pregnancy or lactation. Clinical symptoms, serum thyroxine and TRAb, thyroid ultrasound, and orbital computed tomography formed the basis for the diagnoses. PBMCs were separated from roughly 10 ml of fresh peripheral blood using Ficoll-Paque density gradient centrifugation. Total RNA was extracted using Trizol reagent, and RNA quality was assessed on an Agilent 2100 Bioanalyzer.

The TCR beta CDR3 regions were amplified from RNA transcripts. The TCR CDR3 was subjected to a first round of RT-PCR using the HTBI primer set and the Qiagen OneStep RT-PCR kit. A second multiplex PCR round built the libraries, followed by size selection and purification. The libraries were sequenced on an Illumina HiSeq2000 using paired-end 100 bp reads. Per the original workflow: Raw data were processed with SOAPnuke, discarding reads with adapters, uncalled bases, mean Phred below 15, or no exact constant-primer or identifier match. High-quality paired reads were merged using COPE v1.2.5, and each unique nucleotide sequence was defined as a clonotype. MiTCR v1.1 was used to align the clonotypes against IMGT TRBV, TRBD and TRBJ reference segments. The analysis included only V-J combinations with a frequency above 0.0001, which together covered 99% to 99.2% of the repertoires. A TCS score was defined as the ratio of F50 (clonal expansion) to E x V (chaos), with BLOSUM62-based TCRdist applied between CDR3 peptides within each V-J. Welch's t-statistics and random forest reduced approximately 520 V-J features to about 13, which were used in a naive Bayes classifier (R e1071). The similarity between thyroid and blood repertoires was quantified using the Morisita-Horn index. In TCRdb, the public reads were trimmed at Q25 with fastp and aligned with MiXCR, with productive beta chains retained. Identical CDR3 protein sequences are pooled into one entry, listed with their most common genes and DNA. It is TCRdb's table, rather than the study itself, that gives the V and J calls and clone size. The sample table records under 130,000 distinct CDR3 sequences; 47% of these occur just once. In total, the top ten clones hold 20% to 30% of the sample.

These data come from a study of T cells in Graves' hyperthyroidism and ophthalmopathy (dated by TCRdb to the late 2010s). With regard to the full study: Peripheral blood was collected at initial diagnosis, before any treatment. The approximately 98 discovery patients were randomly divided into training and test sets at a 7:3 ratio. TCR V-J signatures able to tell the groups apart were searched for in a discovery cohort of more than 90 patients, of whom 40 to 45 had Graves' ophthalmopathy and roughly 58 had stable Graves' hyperthyroidism. According to the paper, TCR Vbeta CDR3 sequencing was carried out on over 130 peripheral blood samples, which came from 40 to 45 ophthalmopathy, 80 or so hyperthyroidism and around 17 progressor patients. Thyroid tissue and blood T-cell repertoires from roughly 6 Graves' hyperthyroidism patients were also compared in the study. Prospective prediction of ophthalmopathy was tested in an independent validation cohort of 18 to 20 hyperthyroidism patients and around 16 patients who later progressed to ophthalmopathy. After blood sampling, hyperthyroidism patients were treated with methimazole at a starting dose of 30 mg daily, and ophthalmopathy patients were treated with high-dose intravenous methylprednisolone. Beyond this particular receptor, the publication reports: In validation, the model predicted progression to ophthalmopathy with approximately 70% sensitivity and 72.22% specificity, a median of 6.5 months before onset. A 13 V-J signature model separated ophthalmopathy from stable hyperthyroidism, with about 90% sensitivity and roughly 81% specificity in cross-validation and 80%/75% in testing. No statistical method was used to fix the sample size in advance, and group allocation was not hidden from the investigators. Most expanded thyroid clonotypes (frequency above 0.001) were also found in blood, which suggests that blood repertoires may mirror thyroid immune responses.

V is cut by 11 bases and J by 4 bases, and the space between the germline ends is 24 bases. Inclusive of the bounding cysteine and phenylalanine, the CDR3 is 15 residues long. Only the CDR3 DNA stays, 45 bases, in frame from base 1. The CDR1 and CDR2 encoded by the germline V gene (reference sequence) are SEHNR and FQNEAQ. Sequencing was carried out using blood. The TCR sequence derives from a man aged 40-55 years with Graves' hyperthyroidism. The chain was built from TRBV7-9 and TRBJ2-7, with the D gene not confidently named. The CDR3 is CAWRERTGRPYEQYF. The base sequence is TGTGCCTGGAGAGAGAGGACCGGCAGGCCTTACGAGCAGTACTTC.